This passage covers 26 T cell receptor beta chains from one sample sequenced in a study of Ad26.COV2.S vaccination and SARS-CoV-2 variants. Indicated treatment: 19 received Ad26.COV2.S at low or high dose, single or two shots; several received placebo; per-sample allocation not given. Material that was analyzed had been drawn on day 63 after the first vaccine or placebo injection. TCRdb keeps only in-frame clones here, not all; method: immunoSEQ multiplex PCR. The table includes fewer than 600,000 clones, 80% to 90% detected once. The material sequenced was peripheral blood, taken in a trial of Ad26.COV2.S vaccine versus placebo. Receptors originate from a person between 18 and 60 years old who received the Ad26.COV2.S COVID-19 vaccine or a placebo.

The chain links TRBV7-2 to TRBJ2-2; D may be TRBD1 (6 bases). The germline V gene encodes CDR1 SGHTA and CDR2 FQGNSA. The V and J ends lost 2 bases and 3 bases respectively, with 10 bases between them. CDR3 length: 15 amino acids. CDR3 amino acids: CASSLTQGYTGELFF. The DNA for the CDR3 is TGTGCCAGCAGCTTAACCCAGGGGTACACCGGGGAGCTGTTTTTT.

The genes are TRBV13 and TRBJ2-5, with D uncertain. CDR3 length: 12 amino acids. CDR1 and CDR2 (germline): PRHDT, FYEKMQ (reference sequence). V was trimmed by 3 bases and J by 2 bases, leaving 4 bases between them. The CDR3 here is CASSLWQETQYF. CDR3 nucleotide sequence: TGTGCCAGCAGCTTGTGGCAAGAGACCCAGTACTTC.

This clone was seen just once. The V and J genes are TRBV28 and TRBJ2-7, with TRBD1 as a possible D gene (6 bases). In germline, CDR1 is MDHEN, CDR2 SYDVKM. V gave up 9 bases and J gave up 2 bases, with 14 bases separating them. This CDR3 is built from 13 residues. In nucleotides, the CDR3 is TGTGCCAGTCAACAGGGCTTGGCCTACGAGCAGTACTTC. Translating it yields CASQQGLAYEQYF.

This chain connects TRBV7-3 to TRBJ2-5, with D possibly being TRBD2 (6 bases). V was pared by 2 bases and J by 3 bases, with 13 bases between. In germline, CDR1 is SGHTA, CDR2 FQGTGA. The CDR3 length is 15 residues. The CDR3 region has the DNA TGTGCCAGCAGCTTAGGGGACCGACTAGAAGAGACCCAGTACTTC. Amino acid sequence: CASSLGDRLEETQYF.

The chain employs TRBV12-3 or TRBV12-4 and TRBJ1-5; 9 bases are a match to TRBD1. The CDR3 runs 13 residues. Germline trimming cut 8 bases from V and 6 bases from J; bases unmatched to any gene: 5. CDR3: CASAGDRAQPQHF. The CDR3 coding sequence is TGTGCCAGCGCGGGGGACAGGGCTCAGCCCCAGCATTTT.

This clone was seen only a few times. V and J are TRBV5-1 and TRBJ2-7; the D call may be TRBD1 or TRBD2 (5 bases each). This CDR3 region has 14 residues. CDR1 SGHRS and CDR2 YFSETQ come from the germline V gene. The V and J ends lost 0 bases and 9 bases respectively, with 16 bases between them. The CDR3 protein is CASSLGGTQAGQYF. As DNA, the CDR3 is TGCGCCAGCAGCTTGGGGGGGACCCAGGCCGGGCAGTACTTC.

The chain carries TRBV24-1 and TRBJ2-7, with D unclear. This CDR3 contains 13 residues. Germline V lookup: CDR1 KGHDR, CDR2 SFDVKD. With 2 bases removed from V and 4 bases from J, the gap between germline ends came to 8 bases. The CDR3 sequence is CATSDSGLYEQYF. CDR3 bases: TGTGCCACCAGTGATTCGGGCCTTTACGAGCAGTACTTC.

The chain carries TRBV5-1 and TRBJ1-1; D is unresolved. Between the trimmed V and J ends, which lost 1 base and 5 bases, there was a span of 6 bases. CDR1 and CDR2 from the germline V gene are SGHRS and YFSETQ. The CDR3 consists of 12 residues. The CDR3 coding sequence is TGCGCCAGCAGCTTGACGGGTACTGAAGCTTTCTTT. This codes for CASSLTGTEAFF.

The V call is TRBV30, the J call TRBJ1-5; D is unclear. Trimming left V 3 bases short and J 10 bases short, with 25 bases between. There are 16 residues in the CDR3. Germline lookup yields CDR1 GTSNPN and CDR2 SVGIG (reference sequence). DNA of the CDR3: TGTGCCTGGAGAGTGAAATTGGGGTCCAGATTTGGTCCCCAGCATTTT. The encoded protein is CAWRVKLGSRFGPQHF.

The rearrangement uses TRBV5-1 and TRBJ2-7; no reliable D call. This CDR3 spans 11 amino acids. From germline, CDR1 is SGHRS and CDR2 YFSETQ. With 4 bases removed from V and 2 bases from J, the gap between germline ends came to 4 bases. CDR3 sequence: CASSTTYEQYF. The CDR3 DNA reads TGCGCCAGCAGCACCACCTACGAGCAGTACTTC.

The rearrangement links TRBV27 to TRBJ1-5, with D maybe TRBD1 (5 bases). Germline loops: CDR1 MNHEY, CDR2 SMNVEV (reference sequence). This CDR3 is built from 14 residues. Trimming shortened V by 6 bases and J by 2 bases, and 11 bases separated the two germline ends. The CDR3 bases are TGTGCCAGCAGCCCCTGGGACGGCAATCAGCCCCAGCATTTT. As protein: CASSPWDGNQPQHF.

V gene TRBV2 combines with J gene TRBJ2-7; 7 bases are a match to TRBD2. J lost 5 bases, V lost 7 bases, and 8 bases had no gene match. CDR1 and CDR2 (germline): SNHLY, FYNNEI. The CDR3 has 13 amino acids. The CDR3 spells CASKGGRVNEQYF. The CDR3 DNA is TGTGCCAGCAAAGGCGGGAGAGTAAACGAGCAGTACTTC.

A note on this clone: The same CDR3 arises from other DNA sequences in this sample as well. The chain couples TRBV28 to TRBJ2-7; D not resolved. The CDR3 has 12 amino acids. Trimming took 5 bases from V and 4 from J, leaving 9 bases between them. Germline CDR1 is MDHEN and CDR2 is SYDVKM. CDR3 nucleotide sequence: TGTGCCAGCAGTCCTCCCGCTTACGAGCAGTACTTC. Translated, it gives CASSPPAYEQYF. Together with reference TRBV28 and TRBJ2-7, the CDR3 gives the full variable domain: DVKVTQSSRYLVKRTGEKVFLECVQDMDHENMFWYRQDPGLGLRLIYFSYDVKMKEKGDIPEGYSVSREKKERFSLILESASTNQTSMYLCASSPPAYEQYFGPGTRLTVT.

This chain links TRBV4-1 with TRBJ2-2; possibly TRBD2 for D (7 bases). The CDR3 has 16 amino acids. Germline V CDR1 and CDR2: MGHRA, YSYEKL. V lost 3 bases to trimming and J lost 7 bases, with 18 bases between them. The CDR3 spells CASSHPEGGAFGELFF. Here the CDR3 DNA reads TGCGCCAGCAGCCATCCCGAGGGGGGGGCTTTCGGGGAGCTGTTTTTT.

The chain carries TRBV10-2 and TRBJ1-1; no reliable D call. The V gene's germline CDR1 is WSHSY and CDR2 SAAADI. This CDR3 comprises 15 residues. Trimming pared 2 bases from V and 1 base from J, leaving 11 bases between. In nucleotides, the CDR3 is TGCGCCAGCAGTGAGAGGGCAGGATCGAACACTGAAGCTTTCTTT. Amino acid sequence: CASSERAGSNTEAFF.

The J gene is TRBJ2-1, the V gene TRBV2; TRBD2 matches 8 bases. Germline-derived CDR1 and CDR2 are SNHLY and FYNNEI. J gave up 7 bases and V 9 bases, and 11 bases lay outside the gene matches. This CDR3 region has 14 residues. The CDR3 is CARESSGERNEQFF. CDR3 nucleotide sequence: TGTGCCAGAGAAAGTAGCGGGGAAAGGAATGAGCAGTTCTTC.

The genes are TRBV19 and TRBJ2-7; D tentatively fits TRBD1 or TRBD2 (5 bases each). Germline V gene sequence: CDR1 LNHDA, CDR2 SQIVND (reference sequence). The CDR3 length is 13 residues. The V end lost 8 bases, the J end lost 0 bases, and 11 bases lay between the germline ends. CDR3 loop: CASSSGASYEQYF. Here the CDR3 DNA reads TGTGCCAGTTCTTCCGGGGCCTCCTACGAGCAGTACTTC.

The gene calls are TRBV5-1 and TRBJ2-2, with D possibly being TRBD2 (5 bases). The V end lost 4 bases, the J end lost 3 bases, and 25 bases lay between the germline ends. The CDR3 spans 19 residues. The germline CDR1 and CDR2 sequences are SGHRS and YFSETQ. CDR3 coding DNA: TGCGCCAGCAGCCTACGCCTTCCCGGGGTGGATTCGGACACCGGGGAGCTGTTTTTT. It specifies CASSLRLPGVDSDTGELFF.

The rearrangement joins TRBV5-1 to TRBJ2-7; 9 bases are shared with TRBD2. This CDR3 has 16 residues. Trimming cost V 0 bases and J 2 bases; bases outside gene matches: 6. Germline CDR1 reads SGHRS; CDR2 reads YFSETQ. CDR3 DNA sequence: TGCGCCAGCAGCTTGGTGGGGGGACTAGCTACCTACGAGCAGTACTTC. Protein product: CASSLVGGLATYEQYF.

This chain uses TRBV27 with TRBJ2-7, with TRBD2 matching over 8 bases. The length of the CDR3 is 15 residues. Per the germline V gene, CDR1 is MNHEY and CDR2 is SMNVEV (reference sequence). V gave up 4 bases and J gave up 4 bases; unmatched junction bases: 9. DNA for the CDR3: TGTGCCAGCAGTTCGGCGGGGGGCCCAAGGTACGAGCAGTACTTC. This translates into CASSSAGGPRYEQYF.

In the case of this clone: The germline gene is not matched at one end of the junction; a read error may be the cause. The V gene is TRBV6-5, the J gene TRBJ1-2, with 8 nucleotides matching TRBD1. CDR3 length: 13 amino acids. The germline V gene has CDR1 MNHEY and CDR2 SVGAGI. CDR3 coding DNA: TGTGCCAGCAGTTACACCCGGGACAGGAGTGCGTGCTTC. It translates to CASSYTRDRSACF.

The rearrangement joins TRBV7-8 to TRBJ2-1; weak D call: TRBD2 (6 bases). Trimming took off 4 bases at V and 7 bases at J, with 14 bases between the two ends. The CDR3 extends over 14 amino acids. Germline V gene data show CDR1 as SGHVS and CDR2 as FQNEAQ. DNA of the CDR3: TGTGCCAGCAGCTCCTCGGCAGGGAGGAATGAGCAGTTCTTC. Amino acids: CASSSSAGRNEQFF.

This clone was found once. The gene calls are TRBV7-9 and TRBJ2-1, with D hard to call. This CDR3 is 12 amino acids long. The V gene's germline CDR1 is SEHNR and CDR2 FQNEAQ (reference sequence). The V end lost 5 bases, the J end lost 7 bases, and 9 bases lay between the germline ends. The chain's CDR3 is CASSPLGNEQFF. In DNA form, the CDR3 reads TGTGCCAGCAGCCCACTTGGTAATGAGCAGTTCTTC.

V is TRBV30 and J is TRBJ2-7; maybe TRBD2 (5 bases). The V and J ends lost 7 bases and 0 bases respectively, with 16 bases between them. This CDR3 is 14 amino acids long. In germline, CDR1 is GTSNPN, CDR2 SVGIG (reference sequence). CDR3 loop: CASQRKGSSYEQYF. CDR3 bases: TGTGCCTCTCAAAGAAAAGGGAGCTCCTACGAGCAGTACTTC.

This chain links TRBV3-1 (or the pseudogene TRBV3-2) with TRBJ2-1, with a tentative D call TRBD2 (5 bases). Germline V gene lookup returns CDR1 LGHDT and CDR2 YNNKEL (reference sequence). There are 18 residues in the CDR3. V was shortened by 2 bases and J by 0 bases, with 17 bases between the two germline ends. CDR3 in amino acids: CASSQPHSDSSSYNEQFF. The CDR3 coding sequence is TGTGCCAGCAGCCAACCTCATAGCGATTCGAGCTCCTACAATGAGCAGTTCTTC.

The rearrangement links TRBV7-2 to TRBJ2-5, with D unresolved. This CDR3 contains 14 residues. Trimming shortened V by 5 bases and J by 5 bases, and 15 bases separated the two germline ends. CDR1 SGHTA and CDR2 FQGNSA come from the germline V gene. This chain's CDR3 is CASSPAKSKETQYF. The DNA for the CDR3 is TGTGCCAGCAGCCCGGCAAAGAGTAAGGAGACCCAGTACTTC.